Only a few counts were recorded for the clone carrying this TCR beta chain. Its antigen is unknown. The entry originates in a study of glioma-infiltrating T cells. Study observations and caveats: Tissue-blood divergence was below expectation in non-neoplastic patients, above in gliomas. Very few CDR3 sequences were shared between tissue and blood.

V lost 5 bases, J lost 3 bases, and 10 bases lay in between. The CDR3 totals 12 residues. The germline V gene encodes CDR1 SQVTM and CDR2 ANQGSEA. Amplification of TCR alpha and beta CDR3 regions from RNA used iRepertoire nested multiplex PCR. One-step reverse transcription and amplification started from approximately 100-400 ng of tissue mRNA or PBMC total RNA. From the multiplex PCR reads, TCRdb called clonotypes with MiXCR, one entry per CDR3 protein. The table records tens of thousands of distinct CDR3 sequences, less than 30% of them present only once. The TCR comes from a human donor with low-grade glioma or glioblastoma, undergoing nonglioma brain surgery, or in good health (not recorded which). Sequenced: glioma tissue, nonneoplastic brain tissue, or PBMCs (not recorded which). The V gene is TRBV29-1, the J gene TRBJ2-5, with D tentatively TRBD2 (5 bases). The CDR3 DNA is TGCAGCGTTCTTCCCGGGGAAGAGACCCAGTACTTC. This encodes CSVLPGEETQYF. Complete variable domain (other parts from reference TRBV29-1 and TRBJ2-5): SAVISQKPSRDICQRGTSLTIQCQVDSQVTMMFWYRQQPGQSLTLIATANQGSEATYESGFVIDKFPISRPNLTFSTLTVSNMSPEDSSIYLCSVLPGEETQYFGPGTRLLVL.